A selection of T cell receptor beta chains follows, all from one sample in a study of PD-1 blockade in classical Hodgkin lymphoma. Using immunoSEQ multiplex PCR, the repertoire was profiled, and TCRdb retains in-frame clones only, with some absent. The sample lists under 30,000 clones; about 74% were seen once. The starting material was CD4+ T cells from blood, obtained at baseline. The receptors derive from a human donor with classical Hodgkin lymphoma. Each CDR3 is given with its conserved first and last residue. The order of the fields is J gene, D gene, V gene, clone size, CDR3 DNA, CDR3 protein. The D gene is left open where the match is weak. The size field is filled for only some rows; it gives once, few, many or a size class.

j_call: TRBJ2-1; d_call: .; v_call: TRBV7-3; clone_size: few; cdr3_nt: TGTGCCAGCAGCTCAGGAAGGTTCCCGGATGAGCAGTTCTTC; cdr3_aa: CASSSGRFPDEQFF
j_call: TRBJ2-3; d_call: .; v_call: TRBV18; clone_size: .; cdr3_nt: TGTGCCAGCTCTCAGCTAGGGCCTAGCACAGATACGCAGTATTTT; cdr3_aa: CASSQLGPSTDTQYF
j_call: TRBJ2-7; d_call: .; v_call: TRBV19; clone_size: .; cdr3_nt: TGTGCCAGTAGTCCCAGGGTTGGCTACGAGCAGTACTTC; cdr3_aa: CASSPRVGYEQYF
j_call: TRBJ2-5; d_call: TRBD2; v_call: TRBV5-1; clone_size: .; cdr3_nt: TGCGCCAGCAGCTTGGGACTAGCGGGAGTGGAGACCCAGTACTTC; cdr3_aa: CASSLGLAGVETQYF
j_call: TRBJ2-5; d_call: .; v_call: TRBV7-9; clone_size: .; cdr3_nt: TGTGCCAGCAGCTACCGACGGAACCAAGAGACCCAGTACTTC; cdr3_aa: CASSYRRNQETQYF
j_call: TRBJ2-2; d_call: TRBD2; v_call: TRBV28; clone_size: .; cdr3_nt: TGTGCCAGCATCAAATTGACCATGAGCGGGATCACCGGGGAGCTGTTTTTT; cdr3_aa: CASIKLTMSGITGELFF
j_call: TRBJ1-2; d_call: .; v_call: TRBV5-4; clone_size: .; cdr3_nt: TGTGCCAGCAGTTTTCGGACAGCCAGGTTTGGCTACACCTTC; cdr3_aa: CASSFRTARFGYTF
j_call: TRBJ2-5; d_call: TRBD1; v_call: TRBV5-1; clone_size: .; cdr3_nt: TGCGCCAGCAGCGACCCCCAGGGGGCAGATCAAGAGACCCAGTACTTC; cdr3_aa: CASSDPQGADQETQYF
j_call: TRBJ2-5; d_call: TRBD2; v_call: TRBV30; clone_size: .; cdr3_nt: TGTGCCTGGAGTCTACTAGCGGGGTGGGGGGAGCAGTACTTC; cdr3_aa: CAWSLLAGWGEQYF
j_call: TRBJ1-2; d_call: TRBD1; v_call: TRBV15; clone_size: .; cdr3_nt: TGTGCCACCAGCAGGGGGGGACAGGGGAACTATGGCTACACCTTC; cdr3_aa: CATSRGGQGNYGYTF
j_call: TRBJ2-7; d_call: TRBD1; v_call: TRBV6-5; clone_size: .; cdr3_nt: TGTGCCAGCAGTCGAGTGAGGGGGCACGAGCAGTACTTC; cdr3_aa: CASSRVRGHEQYF